The clone carrying this T cell receptor (beta chain) showed up just a few times. Alongside a J-beta primer mix, a sample-barcoded 5' primer served in a second PCR lasting roughly 6 to 11 cycles. TCRdb itself ran the 5' RACE reads through MiXCR, one entry per CDR3 protein. This table holds 800,000 to 1,300,000 distinct CDR3 sequences, about 25% found once. The sample originates from a study of blood T cells in healthy people across ages. This sample was also put to use in a study of T cells of mothers and their children.

The sample taken for sequencing was blood. This TCR was recovered from a girl aged 2-15 years in good health.

In DNA, the CDR3 is TGTGCCAGCAGCTCACAGGGCTATGAGCAGTTCTTC. Encoded protein: CASSSQGYEQFF. The V gene is TRBV7-8, the J gene TRBJ2-1; D might be TRBD1 (6 bases). CDR3 length: 12 amino acids. The germline V gene has CDR1 SGHVS and CDR2 FQNEAQ. With 4 bases removed from V and 8 bases from J, the gap between germline ends came to 9 bases.